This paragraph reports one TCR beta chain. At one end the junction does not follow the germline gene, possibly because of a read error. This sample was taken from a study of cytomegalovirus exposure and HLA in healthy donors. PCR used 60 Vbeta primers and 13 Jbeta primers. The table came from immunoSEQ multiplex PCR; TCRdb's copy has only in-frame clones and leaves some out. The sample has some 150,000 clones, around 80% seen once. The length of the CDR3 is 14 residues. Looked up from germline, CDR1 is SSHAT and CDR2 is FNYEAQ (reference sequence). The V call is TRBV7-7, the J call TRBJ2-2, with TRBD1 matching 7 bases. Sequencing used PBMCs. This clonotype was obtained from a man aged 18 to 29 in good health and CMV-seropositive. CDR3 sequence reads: CASSLGGPTGELFF. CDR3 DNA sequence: TGTGCTAGCAGCTTAGGGGGCCCTACCGGGGAGCTGTTTTTT.